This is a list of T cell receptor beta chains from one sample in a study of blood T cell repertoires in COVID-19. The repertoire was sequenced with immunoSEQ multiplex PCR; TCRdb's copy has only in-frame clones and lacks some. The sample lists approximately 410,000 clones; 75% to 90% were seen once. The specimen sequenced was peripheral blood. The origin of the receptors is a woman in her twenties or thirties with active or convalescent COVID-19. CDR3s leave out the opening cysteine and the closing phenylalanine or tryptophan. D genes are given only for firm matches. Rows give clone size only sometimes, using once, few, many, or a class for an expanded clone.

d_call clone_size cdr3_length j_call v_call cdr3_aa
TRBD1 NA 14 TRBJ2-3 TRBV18 ASSPGTGGQGDTQY
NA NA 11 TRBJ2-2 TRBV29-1 SVQGLGTGELF
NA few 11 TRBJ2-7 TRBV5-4 ASSFPGKDEQY
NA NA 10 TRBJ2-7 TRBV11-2 ASSLQPRETY
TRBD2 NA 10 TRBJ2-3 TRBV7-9 ASSTRDYRQY
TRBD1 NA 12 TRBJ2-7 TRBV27 ASALTGGPYEQY
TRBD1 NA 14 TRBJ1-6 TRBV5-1 ASSLVTTGVGSPLH
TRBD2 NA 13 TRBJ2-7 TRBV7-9 ASSSVGLGMYEQY
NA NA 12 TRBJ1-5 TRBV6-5 ASSYAGSHQPQH
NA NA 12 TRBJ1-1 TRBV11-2 ASSLQGSNTEAF
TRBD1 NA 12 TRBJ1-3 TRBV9 ASSPTGAGNTIY
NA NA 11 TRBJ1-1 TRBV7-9 ASSLEVRTEAF
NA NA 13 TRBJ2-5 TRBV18 ASSLMQGSQETQY
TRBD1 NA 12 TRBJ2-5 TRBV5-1 ASRPTGGVETQY
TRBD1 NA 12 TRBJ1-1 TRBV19 ASSENRGGTEAF
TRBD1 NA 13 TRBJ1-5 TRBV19 ASSSRDRVKQPQH
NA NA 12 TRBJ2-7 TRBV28 ASSLRGTSYEQY
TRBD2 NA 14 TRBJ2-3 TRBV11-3 ASTTLAGSPTDTQY
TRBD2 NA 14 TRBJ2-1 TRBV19 ASSIVPAGGRNEQF
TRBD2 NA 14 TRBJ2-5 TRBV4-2 ASSQSPLADQETQY
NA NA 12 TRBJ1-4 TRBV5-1 ASSLLTDGEKLF
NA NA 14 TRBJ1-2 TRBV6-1 ASSDPGTAYGYGYT
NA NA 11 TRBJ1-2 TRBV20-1 SASGTPEAGYT
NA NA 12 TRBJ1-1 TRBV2 ASSESAGSPEAF
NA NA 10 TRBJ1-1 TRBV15 ATSGRDTEAF
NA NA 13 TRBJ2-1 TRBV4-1 ASSHSGDAYNEQF
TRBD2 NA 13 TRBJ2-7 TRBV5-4 ASSNPSGSSYEQY
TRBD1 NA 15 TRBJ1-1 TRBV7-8 ASSLDPWTGGNTEAF
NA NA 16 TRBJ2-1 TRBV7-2 ASSSDRRIPARQNEQF